This entry lists 9 T cell receptor beta chains sequenced from one sample in a study of cytomegalovirus exposure and HLA in healthy donors. The assay was immunoSEQ multiplex PCR, and TCRdb's table has in-frame clones only and misses some. This sample has 300,000 to 400,000 clones, with about nine tenths found just once. Specimen: PBMCs. The receptor set was obtained from a woman younger than 30 in good health and CMV-seronegative.

The chain employs TRBV5-1 and TRBJ1-5; D perhaps matches TRBD1 (6 bases). Deletions cut 5 bases from V and 5 bases from J, with 11 bases between. The germline CDR1 and CDR2 sequences are SGHRS and YFSETQ. This CDR3 is 13 amino acids long. The CDR3 DNA follows: TGCGCCAGCAGAGGGGGGGCTGATCAGCCCCAGCATTTT. Encoded protein: CASRGGADQPQHF.

The V and J genes are TRBV7-8 and TRBJ2-3, with unresolved D. Germline V gene sequence: CDR1 SGHVS, CDR2 FQNEAQ. CDR3 length: 14 amino acids. V shed 2 bases and J shed 6 bases, with 12 bases lying between them. The CDR3 DNA reads TGTGCCAGCAGCTTATTCGGGTTGCGGGATACGCAGTATTTT. Translating it yields CASSLFGLRDTQYF.

This chain joins TRBV5-1 and TRBJ1-2, with 7 bases that match TRBD1. Germline V gives CDR1 SGHRS, CDR2 YFSETQ. CDR3 length: 15 amino acids. V lost 4 bases and J lost 0; bases outside the gene matches: 6. The CDR3 sequence is CASSGTGASNYGYTF. The CDR3 nucleotides are TGCGCCAGCAGCGGTACAGGGGCCTCTAACTATGGCTACACCTTC.

The chain combines TRBV14 with TRBJ1-2, with D perhaps TRBD1 (5 bases). Trimming took 5 bases from V and 4 from J, leaving 14 bases between them. The V gene's germline CDR1 is SGHDN and CDR2 FVKESK. The CDR3 totals 14 residues. CDR3 protein: CASSDSRVVYGYTF. CDR3 in DNA: TGTGCCAGCAGCGACAGCAGGGTAGTCTATGGCTACACCTTC.

The rearrangement joins TRBV18 to TRBJ1-5, with a weak D call TRBD1 (5 bases). The CDR3 runs 14 residues. V gave up 3 bases and J gave up 8 bases, with 14 bases separating them. CDR1 KGHSH and CDR2 LQKENI come from the germline V gene. Here the CDR3 DNA reads TGTGCCAGCTCACCGAGACAGCTTGTCGAGCCCCAGCATTTT. This codes for CASSPRQLVEPQHF.

This clone was observed a handful of times. The J gene is TRBJ1-2, the V gene TRBV28, with 8 nucleotides matching TRBD1. Looked up from germline, CDR1 is MDHEN and CDR2 is SYDVKM. The CDR3 is 13 residues long. The junction had 4 bases not matched to a gene; V was cut back by 4 bases and J by 6 bases. DNA of the CDR3: TGTGCCAGCAGTTCCGACAGGGGAGATGGCTACACCTTC. Translating gives CASSSDRGDGYTF.

V gene TRBV4-2 combines with J gene TRBJ1-1; TRBD1 is a possible D gene (5 bases). CDR3 length equals 15 residues. Trimming cost V 0 bases and J 0 bases, with 8 bases left between them. The germline V gene has CDR1 LGHNA and CDR2 YNFKEQ. The CDR3 loop reads CASSQETVVNTEAFF. The CDR3 nucleotides read TGTGCCAGCAGCCAAGAGACAGTGGTGAACACTGAAGCTTTCTTT.

The chain links TRBV10-3 to TRBJ2-7; D might be TRBD1 (6 bases). The V end was cut by 0 bases, the J end by 0 bases, with 9 bases between. The CDR3 length is 15 residues. Germline CDR1 ENHRY, CDR2 SYGVKD. The CDR3 loop reads CAISESGQSSYEQYF. The CDR3, as DNA: TGTGCCATCAGTGAGTCCGGACAGAGCTCCTACGAGCAGTACTTC.

This sequence joins TRBV29-1 and TRBJ2-1; 7 bases match TRBD1. The J segment lost 6 bases and the V segment lost 2 bases, leaving 1 base of the junction unmatched. The CDR3 is 12 amino acids. Germline-derived CDR1 and CDR2 are SQVTM and ANQGSEA. The DNA for the CDR3 is TGCAGCGTTGAATACAGGGGCAATGAGCAGTTCTTC. Translating gives CSVEYRGNEQFF.